This T cell receptor (beta chain) was obtained from a study of technical replicates of blood from several donors. Profiling relied on immunoSEQ multiplex PCR, and the TCRdb table lists in-frame clones only, not all of them. The table has 55,000 to 70,000 clones, about 86% seen once. The V gene's germline CDR1 is MGHDK and CDR2 SYGVNS. This CDR3 region has 16 residues. The ends lost 6 bases at V and 4 bases at J; junction bases unmatched: 8. The chain is built from TRBV25-1 and TRBJ1-6; the match to TRBD1 covers 8 bases. Sequencing input: PBMCs. The origin of this receptor is a human donor in good health. Some clones in this sample may be carry-over from other donors' samples. The CDR3 coding sequence is TGTGCCAGCAGCGACAGGGGACCAATGTATAATTCACCCCTCCACTTT. Amino acid sequence: CASSDRGPMYNSPLHF.